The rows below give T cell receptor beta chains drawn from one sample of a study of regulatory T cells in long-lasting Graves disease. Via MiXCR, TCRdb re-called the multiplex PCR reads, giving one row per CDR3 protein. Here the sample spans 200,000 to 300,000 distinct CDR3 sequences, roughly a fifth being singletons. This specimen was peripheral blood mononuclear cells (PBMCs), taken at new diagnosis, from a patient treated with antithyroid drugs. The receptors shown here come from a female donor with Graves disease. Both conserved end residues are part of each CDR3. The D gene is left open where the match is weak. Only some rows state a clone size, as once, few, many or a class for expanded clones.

CDR3 DNA: TGTGCCAGTAGGGCCTACTGGACAGGGGAAACTGCTGAAGCTTTCTTT
CDR3 protein: CASRAYWTGETAEAFF
V gene: TRBV19
clone size: many
D gene: TRBD1
J gene: TRBJ1-1

CDR3 DNA: TGTGCCAGCTCACCACCCGGAGGATACGAGCAGTACTTC
CDR3 protein: CASSPPGGYEQYF
V gene: TRBV18
clone size: many
D gene: .
J gene: TRBJ2-7

CDR3 DNA: TGTGCCAGCAGTAAAGGGGGGATCAATTACAATGAGCAGTTCTTC
CDR3 protein: CASSKGGINYNEQFF
V gene: TRBV6-1
clone size: few
D gene: .
J gene: TRBJ2-1

CDR3 DNA: TGTGCCACCCACAATTGGGGGGGAGGCAATCAGCCCCAGCATTTT
CDR3 protein: CATHNWGGGNQPQHF
V gene: TRBV6-1
clone size: many
D gene: .
J gene: TRBJ1-5

CDR3 DNA: TGTGCCAGCGGGGAGGGTAGCTCCTACGAGCAGTACTTC
CDR3 protein: CASGEGSSYEQYF
V gene: TRBV11-3
clone size: many
D gene: TRBD2
J gene: TRBJ2-7

CDR3 DNA: TGTGCCAGCAGTGTAACAGGCGTCGGACAGTACTTC
CDR3 protein: CASSVTGVGQYF
V gene: TRBV6-1
clone size: many
D gene: .
J gene: TRBJ2-7

CDR3 DNA: TGCAGTGCTAGAGATCCCAGCGGGAGGGCCTCCACAGATACGCAGTATTTT
CDR3 protein: CSARDPSGRASTDTQYF
V gene: TRBV20-1
clone size: .
D gene: TRBD2
J gene: TRBJ2-3

CDR3 DNA: TGTGCCAGCAGCTTGGCGTTGACTCAACAGCAGTATTTT
CDR3 protein: CASSLALTQQQYF
V gene: TRBV5-4
clone size: many
D gene: .
J gene: TRBJ2-3

CDR3 DNA: TGTGCCAGCCCACCCGCAGACTTGGCGCTGAAAACTGAAGCTTTCTTT
CDR3 protein: CASPPADLALKTEAFF
V gene: TRBV18
clone size: .
D gene: .
J gene: TRBJ1-1

CDR3 DNA: TGTGCCAGCAGTGATTTAGGGCTGTACACTGAAGCTTTCTTT
CDR3 protein: CASSDLGLYTEAFF
V gene: TRBV2
clone size: .
D gene: .
J gene: TRBJ1-1

CDR3 DNA: TGTGCCAGCAGTTTACCACTCCTCGAGGCCCAGCATTTT
CDR3 protein: CASSLPLLEAQHF
V gene: TRBV28
clone size: many
D gene: .
J gene: TRBJ1-5

CDR3 DNA: TGTGCCAGCAGCAGAGACAGGGTGGGCAATGAGCAGTTCTTC
CDR3 protein: CASSRDRVGNEQFF
V gene: TRBV3-1
clone size: many
D gene: TRBD1
J gene: TRBJ2-1

CDR3 DNA: TGTGCCAGTAGAAAAGATGCTTCATCCGTTGATAATTCACCCCTCCACTTT
CDR3 protein: CASRKDASSVDNSPLHF
V gene: TRBV19
clone size: many
D gene: .
J gene: TRBJ1-6

CDR3 DNA: TGCAGCGTCGGACTCTTGAACACTGAAGCTTTCTTT
CDR3 protein: CSVGLLNTEAFF
V gene: TRBV29-1
clone size: many
D gene: .
J gene: TRBJ1-1

CDR3 DNA: TGCAGTGCTCCAACTATAGCGGGGGGGCCCGGGGAGCTGTTTTTT
CDR3 protein: CSAPTIAGGPGELFF
V gene: TRBV20-1
clone size: many
D gene: TRBD2
J gene: TRBJ2-2

CDR3 DNA: TGTGCCAGCAGCTTAGAATTCTACGACAGAGATACGCAGTATTTT
CDR3 protein: CASSLEFYDRDTQYF
V gene: TRBV11-2
clone size: many
D gene: .
J gene: TRBJ2-3

CDR3 DNA: TGTGCCACGTTGGGGACTAGCGGGAACACCGGGGAGCTGTTTTTT
CDR3 protein: CATLGTSGNTGELFF
V gene: TRBV19
clone size: few
D gene: TRBD2
J gene: TRBJ2-2

CDR3 DNA: TGTGCCAGCAGCGCCGGTGGACAGGGGGGAGATACGCAGTATTTT
CDR3 protein: CASSAGGQGGDTQYF
V gene: TRBV7-8
clone size: many
D gene: TRBD1
J gene: TRBJ2-3

CDR3 DNA: TGTGCCTGGAGACAAGACAGGATTAACACTGAAGCTTTCTTT
CDR3 protein: CAWRQDRINTEAFF
V gene: TRBV30
clone size: many
D gene: .
J gene: TRBJ1-1

CDR3 DNA: TGTGCCAGCAGCCAGGACAGGGAGAACTATGGCTACACCTTC
CDR3 protein: CASSQDRENYGYTF
V gene: TRBV7-2
clone size: .
D gene: TRBD1
J gene: TRBJ1-2

CDR3 DNA: TGTGCCAGCAGCTACTTGGCAGGCTACGAGCAGTACTTC
CDR3 protein: CASSYLAGYEQYF
V gene: TRBV6-5
clone size: many
D gene: .
J gene: TRBJ2-7

CDR3 DNA: TGCGCCAGCAGCGGGAGACAGGAGAACTCCGTCTATGGCTACACCTTC
CDR3 protein: CASSGRQENSVYGYTF
V gene: TRBV5-1
clone size: few
D gene: .
J gene: TRBJ1-2

CDR3 DNA: TGCAGTGCTAGAGATAATACAGCTGGGGCCAACGTCCTGACTTTC
CDR3 protein: CSARDNTAGANVLTF
V gene: TRBV20-1
clone size: .
D gene: .
J gene: TRBJ2-6

CDR3 DNA: TGCGCCAGCAGTAGGGGTCTAGAGCGTGATACGCAGTATTTT
CDR3 protein: CASSRGLERDTQYF
V gene: TRBV10-1
clone size: few
D gene: .
J gene: TRBJ2-3

CDR3 DNA: TGTGCCAGCAGTTACTCGACTAGCGGGATAGTTCAGCCCCAGCATTTT
CDR3 protein: CASSYSTSGIVQPQHF
V gene: TRBV6-5
clone size: many
D gene: .
J gene: TRBJ1-5

CDR3 DNA: TGTGCCAGCAGTGGCCCGTGGGGGGGGGATACGCAGTATTTT
CDR3 protein: CASSGPWGGDTQYF
V gene: TRBV28
clone size: .
D gene: TRBD2
J gene: TRBJ2-3

CDR3 DNA: TGTGCCTCCGGGAAGAGACAGGGATTCGAGGGCTACACCTTC
CDR3 protein: CASGKRQGFEGYTF
V gene: TRBV19
clone size: .
D gene: TRBD1
J gene: TRBJ1-2

CDR3 DNA: TGCAGTGCTAGAGCCTATAGGACTGAAGCTTTCTTT
CDR3 protein: CSARAYRTEAFF
V gene: TRBV20-1
clone size: few
D gene: .
J gene: TRBJ1-1

CDR3 DNA: TGTGCCAGCAGTTTTACATTGGGCCCTAATGAAAAACTGTTTTTT
CDR3 protein: CASSFTLGPNEKLFF
V gene: TRBV28
clone size: many
D gene: .
J gene: TRBJ1-4

CDR3 DNA: TGTGCCAGCAGCGCCATCCGGGACAGGGGTCAGCCCCAGCATTTT
CDR3 protein: CASSAIRDRGQPQHF
V gene: TRBV7-3
clone size: many
D gene: TRBD1
J gene: TRBJ1-5

CDR3 DNA: TGTGCCAGCAGTTACTCCGGACTAGCGGGTACCTCCTACGAGCAGTACTTC
CDR3 protein: CASSYSGLAGTSYEQYF
V gene: TRBV6-9
clone size: many
D gene: TRBD2
J gene: TRBJ2-7

CDR3 DNA: TGTGCCAGCAGCTTATTAGGTGGTCAGCCCCAGCATTTT
CDR3 protein: CASSLLGGQPQHF
V gene: TRBV7-6
clone size: many
D gene: .
J gene: TRBJ1-5

CDR3 DNA: TGTGCCAGCAGGGAGACAGGCTCTATGGTCGGCTACACCTTC
CDR3 protein: CASRETGSMVGYTF
V gene: TRBV28
clone size: many
D gene: .
J gene: TRBJ1-2

CDR3 DNA: TGTGCCAGCAGTCAGTACGAGCAGTACTTC
CDR3 protein: CASSQYEQYF
V gene: TRBV6-2/TRBV6-3
clone size: many
D gene: .
J gene: TRBJ2-7

CDR3 DNA: TGCAGTGCGCCACGGACTAGCGGGGGTATGACAGATACGCAGTATTTT
CDR3 protein: CSAPRTSGGMTDTQYF
V gene: TRBV20-1
clone size: .
D gene: TRBD2
J gene: TRBJ2-3

CDR3 DNA: TGTGCCAGCAGCGTGGGGCCGAGCTCCTACGAGCAGTACTTC
CDR3 protein: CASSVGPSSYEQYF
V gene: TRBV11-3
clone size: few
D gene: .
J gene: TRBJ2-7

CDR3 DNA: TGTGCCAGCAGTTCCCGTTATAGCACTGAAGCTTTCTTT
CDR3 protein: CASSSRYSTEAFF
V gene: TRBV12-3/TRBV12-4
clone size: few
D gene: .
J gene: TRBJ1-1

CDR3 DNA: TGTGCCAGCAGCTTTCTTTCTAGTAGTGATACGCAGTATTTT
CDR3 protein: CASSFLSSSDTQYF
V gene: TRBV11-2
clone size: few
D gene: .
J gene: TRBJ2-3

CDR3 DNA: TGTGCCAGCAGCTTAGCAGGGCGGGGTCAGCCCCAGCATTTT
CDR3 protein: CASSLAGRGQPQHF
V gene: TRBV7-2
clone size: many
D gene: .
J gene: TRBJ1-5

CDR3 DNA: TGTGCCAGCAGTTCCCTTTGGCTAGCCGGGGAGCTGTTTTTT
CDR3 protein: CASSSLWLAGELFF
V gene: TRBV6-2/TRBV6-3
clone size: few
D gene: .
J gene: TRBJ2-2

CDR3 DNA: TGTGCCAGCTCACCAAGGACTAGCGGGGAAGAGACCCAGTACTTC
CDR3 protein: CASSPRTSGEETQYF
V gene: TRBV18
clone size: .
D gene: TRBD2
J gene: TRBJ2-5

CDR3 DNA: TGTGCCAGCAGTTTTAGATATGGGGATTTAGGGACAGAAGCTTTCTTT
CDR3 protein: CASSFRYGDLGTEAFF
V gene: TRBV12-3/TRBV12-4
clone size: .
D gene: .
J gene: TRBJ1-1

CDR3 DNA: TGTGCCAGCAGCCCTACGTTAGATACGCAGTATTTT
CDR3 protein: CASSPTLDTQYF
V gene: TRBV9
clone size: many
D gene: .
J gene: TRBJ2-3

CDR3 DNA: TGCGCCAGCAGCCATCGGACAGGGTGGAGCTCTGGAAACACCATATATTTT
CDR3 protein: CASSHRTGWSSGNTIYF
V gene: TRBV4-3
clone size: .
D gene: TRBD1
J gene: TRBJ1-3

CDR3 DNA: TGCAGTGCTAGAGAGGGACAGGGGTGGCCCCAGCATTTT
CDR3 protein: CSAREGQGWPQHF
V gene: TRBV20-1
clone size: many
D gene: TRBD1
J gene: TRBJ1-5

CDR3 DNA: TGCAGTGCTAGGAAAGGACATTTGAACACTGAAGCTTTCTTT
CDR3 protein: CSARKGHLNTEAFF
V gene: TRBV20-1
clone size: many
D gene: .
J gene: TRBJ1-1

CDR3 DNA: TGTGCCAGCAGCCCTAGGGTGGGGAACACCGGGGAGCTGTTTTTT
CDR3 protein: CASSPRVGNTGELFF
V gene: TRBV11-2
clone size: many
D gene: .
J gene: TRBJ2-2

CDR3 DNA: TGCAGTGCTAGAGTAACTTATGACAATGAGCAGTTCTTC
CDR3 protein: CSARVTYDNEQFF
V gene: TRBV20-1
clone size: many
D gene: .
J gene: TRBJ2-1

CDR3 DNA: TGTGCCAGCAGTTTATCAGGGGGAACTAATGAAGAACTGTTTTTT
CDR3 protein: CASSLSGGTNEELFF
V gene: TRBV6-5
clone size: few
D gene: TRBD1
J gene: TRBJ1-4

CDR3 DNA: TGTGCCAGCAGTGAGGATTTTGGGGCCAACGTCCTGACTTTC
CDR3 protein: CASSEDFGANVLTF
V gene: TRBV7-3
clone size: many
D gene: .
J gene: TRBJ2-6

CDR3 DNA: TGTGCCAGCAGCTTCTCCAGCCCTGATGTCACCTTC
CDR3 protein: CASSFSSPDVTF
V gene: TRBV7-2
clone size: many
D gene: .
J gene: TRBJ1-2

CDR3 DNA: TGTGCCAGCAGTTTTATTTATCGGGAGTCAGATACGCAGTATTTT
CDR3 protein: CASSFIYRESDTQYF
V gene: TRBV12-3/TRBV12-4
clone size: .
D gene: .
J gene: TRBJ2-3

CDR3 DNA: TGCGCCAGCAGCTTTGGGCTAGCGGGGGGTGAGCAGTTCTTC
CDR3 protein: CASSFGLAGGEQFF
V gene: TRBV5-1
clone size: many
D gene: TRBD2
J gene: TRBJ2-1

CDR3 DNA: TGTGCCAGCAGCTCCCGGGACAGGGTCCATACGCAGTATTTT
CDR3 protein: CASSSRDRVHTQYF
V gene: TRBV3-1
clone size: many
D gene: TRBD1
J gene: TRBJ2-3

CDR3 DNA: TGCGCCAGCAGCCTTGGAAGGGCCGGGGAGACCCAGTACTTC
CDR3 protein: CASSLGRAGETQYF
V gene: TRBV4-3
clone size: few
D gene: .
J gene: TRBJ2-5

CDR3 DNA: TGTGCCAGCAGTTTAGGACTTTTCGGACTGCCGGGCACAGATACGCAGTATTTT
CDR3 protein: CASSLGLFGLPGTDTQYF
V gene: TRBV12-3/TRBV12-4
clone size: once
D gene: .
J gene: TRBJ2-3

CDR3 DNA: TGTGCCAGCAGTTTGGCGCGCGCTAGCACAGATACGCAGTATTTT
CDR3 protein: CASSLARASTDTQYF
V gene: TRBV6-9
clone size: few
D gene: .
J gene: TRBJ2-3

CDR3 DNA: TGTGCCAGCAGTTACTCTCGGGGGTCCTACAATGAGCAGTTCTTC
CDR3 protein: CASSYSRGSYNEQFF
V gene: TRBV6-5
clone size: once
D gene: .
J gene: TRBJ2-1

CDR3 DNA: TGTGCCAGCAGCTTGGACGCCACAGATACGCAGTATTTT
CDR3 protein: CASSLDATDTQYF
V gene: TRBV7-3
clone size: many
D gene: .
J gene: TRBJ2-3